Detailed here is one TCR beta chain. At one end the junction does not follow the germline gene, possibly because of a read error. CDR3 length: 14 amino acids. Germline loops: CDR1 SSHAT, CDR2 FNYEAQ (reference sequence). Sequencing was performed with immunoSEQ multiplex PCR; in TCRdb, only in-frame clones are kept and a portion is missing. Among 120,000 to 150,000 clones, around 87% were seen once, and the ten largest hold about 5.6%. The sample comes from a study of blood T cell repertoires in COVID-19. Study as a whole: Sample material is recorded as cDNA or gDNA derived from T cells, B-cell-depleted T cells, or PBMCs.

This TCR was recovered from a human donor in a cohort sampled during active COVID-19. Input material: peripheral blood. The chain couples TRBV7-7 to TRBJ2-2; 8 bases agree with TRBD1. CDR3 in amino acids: CASSPTTGAGELFF. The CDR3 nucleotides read TGTGCTAGCAGCCCAACGACAGGGGCCGGGGAGCTGTTTTTT.